This is a list of T cell receptor beta chains from one sample in a study of T cell responses to AZD1222 COVID-19 vaccine. Clones were read by immunoSEQ multiplex PCR, and TCRdb kept only the in-frame ones, dropping some. The table lists approximately 150,000 clones, roughly 90% of them singletons. The specimen was peripheral blood, collected 28 days after the second AZD1222 dose. These TCRs come from an adult who received the AZD1222 COVID-19 vaccine. CDR3s include the opening cysteine and the closing phenylalanine or tryptophan. D genes are given only for firm matches. Clone size is shown for a subset of rows, as once, few, many or a class of expanded clone.

CDR3 length: 14
J gene: TRBJ1-2
D gene: TRBD1
clone size: NA
V gene: TRBV5-1
CDR3 DNA: TGCGCCAGCAGCCAGGACAGGGGCGTCTTCGGCTACACCTTC
CDR3 protein: CASSQDRGVFGYTF

CDR3 length: 16
J gene: TRBJ2-3
D gene: NA
clone size: NA
V gene: TRBV7-6
CDR3 DNA: TGTGCCAGCAGCTCCCTCTTGCCAGCGGGCACAGATACGCAGTATTTT
CDR3 protein: CASSSLLPAGTDTQYF

CDR3 length: 12
J gene: TRBJ2-1
D gene: NA
clone size: NA
V gene: TRBV7-9
CDR3 DNA: TGTGCCAGCAGCAAAGACTCCAATGAGCAGTTCTTC
CDR3 protein: CASSKDSNEQFF

CDR3 length: 14
J gene: TRBJ2-2
D gene: NA
clone size: NA
V gene: TRBV7-3
CDR3 DNA: TGTGCCAGCAGCTTCCCGGCTTCTAACGGGGAGCTGTTTTTT
CDR3 protein: CASSFPASNGELFF

CDR3 length: 14
J gene: TRBJ2-1
D gene: NA
clone size: once
V gene: TRBV4-1
CDR3 DNA: TGCGCCAGCAGCCAAGCAAAATATGGGGATGAGCAGTTCTTC
CDR3 protein: CASSQAKYGDEQFF

CDR3 length: 14
J gene: TRBJ1-1
D gene: TRBD1
clone size: NA
V gene: TRBV10-3
CDR3 DNA: TGTGCCATCAGTGGACCACAGGGGGCCACTGAAGCTTTCTTT
CDR3 protein: CAISGPQGATEAFF

CDR3 length: 12
J gene: TRBJ1-1
D gene: NA
clone size: NA
V gene: TRBV7-9
CDR3 DNA: TGTGCCAGCAGCTGGGAACAGGGTGAAGCTTTCTTT
CDR3 protein: CASSWEQGEAFF

CDR3 length: 15
J gene: TRBJ1-1
D gene: TRBD1
clone size: NA
V gene: TRBV7-3
CDR3 DNA: TGTGCCAGCAGGAAGACAGGGGGCCCAAACACTGAAGCTTTCTTT
CDR3 protein: CASRKTGGPNTEAFF

CDR3 length: 13
J gene: TRBJ2-1
D gene: NA
clone size: NA
V gene: TRBV28
CDR3 DNA: TGTGCCAGCATCCCTCAGGGAGTCTATGAGCAGTTCTTC
CDR3 protein: CASIPQGVYEQFF

CDR3 length: 12
J gene: TRBJ2-1
D gene: NA
clone size: few
V gene: TRBV27
CDR3 DNA: TGTGCCAGCAGGAAATTTAGAGCCGAGCAGTTCTTC
CDR3 protein: CASRKFRAEQFF

CDR3 length: 11
J gene: TRBJ1-2
D gene: NA
clone size: NA
V gene: TRBV30
CDR3 DNA: TGTGCCTGGGGACAGTTGGGGGGCTACACCTTC
CDR3 protein: CAWGQLGGYTF

CDR3 length: 16
J gene: TRBJ1-2
D gene: TRBD1
clone size: NA
V gene: TRBV15
CDR3 DNA: TGTGCCACCAGCAGCGGTTTTGGACAGGCTAACTATGGCTACACCTTC
CDR3 protein: CATSSGFGQANYGYTF

CDR3 length: 14
J gene: TRBJ1-5
D gene: NA
clone size: NA
V gene: TRBV6-2/TRBV6-3
CDR3 DNA: TGTGCCAGCAGCCTCGGGACCCTGACGGGAACCCAGCATTTT
CDR3 protein: CASSLGTLTGTQHF

CDR3 length: 16
J gene: TRBJ1-3
D gene: NA
clone size: NA
V gene: TRBV5-4
CDR3 DNA: TGTGCCAGCAGCTTGGGCGTCGCTCGCTCTGGAAACACCATATATTTT
CDR3 protein: CASSLGVARSGNTIYF

CDR3 length: 14
J gene: TRBJ2-7
D gene: TRBD1
clone size: NA
V gene: TRBV6-5
CDR3 DNA: TGTGCCAGCAGCCCGACAGGGAATACCTACGAGCAGTACTTC
CDR3 protein: CASSPTGNTYEQYF

CDR3 length: 13
J gene: TRBJ2-5
D gene: TRBD1
clone size: NA
V gene: TRBV6-1
CDR3 DNA: TGTGCCAGCGTCGGACAGGCAGAAGAGACCCAGTACTTC
CDR3 protein: CASVGQAEETQYF

CDR3 length: 15
J gene: TRBJ1-1
D gene: NA
clone size: NA
V gene: TRBV28
CDR3 DNA: TGTGCCAGCAGTTCAGGGGCGGACACCTGGCGCGAAGCTTTCTTT
CDR3 protein: CASSSGADTWREAFF

CDR3 length: 18
J gene: TRBJ2-1
D gene: NA
clone size: once
V gene: TRBV7-9
CDR3 DNA: TGTGCCAGCAGCTCCAAAAGGGGTGGCCGGGTTGGAATGGATGAGCAGTTCTTC
CDR3 protein: CASSSKRGGRVGMDEQFF

CDR3 length: 16
J gene: TRBJ1-1
D gene: NA
clone size: NA
V gene: TRBV21-1
CDR3 DNA: TGTGCCAGCAGCAAAGAGGGGACAGGGGAGCTGGAAGGGGCTTTCTTT
CDR3 protein: CASSKEGTGELEGAFF

CDR3 length: 11
J gene: TRBJ2-3
D gene: NA
clone size: once
V gene: TRBV20-1
CDR3 DNA: TGCAGTGCTAGAGATAGAGGTACGCAGTATTTT
CDR3 protein: CSARDRGTQYF

CDR3 length: 16
J gene: TRBJ1-5
D gene: TRBD1
clone size: once
V gene: TRBV7-2
CDR3 DNA: TGTGCCAGCAGCTTCGGACAGGGGATATTAGATCAGCCCCAGCATTTT
CDR3 protein: CASSFGQGILDQPQHF

CDR3 length: 15
J gene: TRBJ2-1
D gene: TRBD2
clone size: NA
V gene: TRBV6-2/TRBV6-3
CDR3 DNA: TGTGCCAGCAGTCACACCCTCGGACTAGACAATGAGCAGTTCTTC
CDR3 protein: CASSHTLGLDNEQFF

CDR3 length: 13
J gene: TRBJ1-1
D gene: NA
clone size: NA
V gene: TRBV29-1
CDR3 DNA: TGCAGCGTTGAGCCCAGGTTGAACACTGAAGCTTTCTTT
CDR3 protein: CSVEPRLNTEAFF

CDR3 length: 13
J gene: TRBJ2-7
D gene: TRBD2
clone size: NA
V gene: TRBV7-2
CDR3 DNA: TGTGCCAGCAGCCTCGGGGGGGGCTACGAGCAGTACTTC
CDR3 protein: CASSLGGGYEQYF

CDR3 length: 13
J gene: TRBJ2-5
D gene: TRBD1
clone size: once
V gene: TRBV5-1
CDR3 DNA: TGCGCCAGCAGCCGGACAGGACAAGAGACCCAGTACTTC
CDR3 protein: CASSRTGQETQYF

CDR3 length: 14
J gene: TRBJ1-1
D gene: NA
clone size: NA
V gene: TRBV2
CDR3 DNA: TGTGCCAGCAGTGAAGCGCGGGGGTGGGCTGAAGCTTTCTTT
CDR3 protein: CASSEARGWAEAFF

CDR3 length: 15
J gene: TRBJ1-2
D gene: TRBD1
clone size: NA
V gene: TRBV29-1
CDR3 DNA: TGCAGCGTTCTCGGGACAGGGGGTCCGGGGTACGGCTACACCTTC
CDR3 protein: CSVLGTGGPGYGYTF

CDR3 length: 14
J gene: TRBJ1-1
D gene: NA
clone size: NA
V gene: TRBV2
CDR3 DNA: TGTGCCCAGCAGATAAACAGGGTGAATTCTGAAGCTTTCTTT
CDR3 protein: CAQQINRVNSEAFF

CDR3 length: 14
J gene: TRBJ2-5
D gene: NA
clone size: NA
V gene: TRBV28
CDR3 DNA: TGTGCCAGCACCTCATCCAAGGGGGGGGAGACCCAGTACTTC
CDR3 protein: CASTSSKGGETQYF

CDR3 length: 15
J gene: TRBJ2-5
D gene: NA
clone size: NA
V gene: TRBV7-9
CDR3 DNA: TGTGCCAGCAGCTTAGTTGGGGGTTCCCAAGAGACCCAGTACTTC
CDR3 protein: CASSLVGGSQETQYF

CDR3 length: 13
J gene: TRBJ1-1
D gene: NA
clone size: few
V gene: TRBV28
CDR3 DNA: TGTGCCAGCAGTGCACGAGAAATCACTGAAGCTTTCTTT
CDR3 protein: CASSAREITEAFF

CDR3 length: 13
J gene: TRBJ2-5
D gene: NA
clone size: NA
V gene: TRBV20-1
CDR3 DNA: TGCAGTGCTAGTTCGGCTACCCAAGAGACCCAGTACTTC
CDR3 protein: CSASSATQETQYF

CDR3 length: 15
J gene: TRBJ2-7
D gene: NA
clone size: NA
V gene: TRBV5-1
CDR3 DNA: TGCGCCAGCAGCTTGGGAGACACAACACTCCACGAGCAGTACTTC
CDR3 protein: CASSLGDTTLHEQYF

CDR3 length: 14
J gene: TRBJ1-2
D gene: NA
clone size: NA
V gene: TRBV10-3
CDR3 DNA: TGTGCCATCAGGGGAAACCAGGGGAACTATGGCTACACCTTC
CDR3 protein: CAIRGNQGNYGYTF

CDR3 length: 15
J gene: TRBJ2-3
D gene: NA
clone size: NA
V gene: TRBV3-1/TRBV3-2
CDR3 DNA: TGTGCCAGCAGCCACACAGGGTCGGGGCCAGATACGCAGTATTTT
CDR3 protein: CASSHTGSGPDTQYF

CDR3 length: 18
J gene: TRBJ1-6
D gene: NA
clone size: NA
V gene: TRBV28
CDR3 DNA: TGTGCCAGCAGTTTAGTCGGCTTCCAGAGCTCCTATAATTCACCCCTCCACTTT
CDR3 protein: CASSLVGFQSSYNSPLHF

CDR3 length: 14
J gene: TRBJ2-7
D gene: TRBD2
clone size: NA
V gene: TRBV7-2
CDR3 DNA: TGTGCCAGCAGCTCCGGACTAGCCCTCTACGAGCAGTACTTC
CDR3 protein: CASSSGLALYEQYF

CDR3 length: 12
J gene: TRBJ1-6
D gene: NA
clone size: NA
V gene: TRBV12-3/TRBV12-4
CDR3 DNA: TGTGCCAGCAGTTTTGGGGTTTCACCCCTCCACTTT
CDR3 protein: CASSFGVSPLHF

CDR3 length: 13
J gene: TRBJ1-1
D gene: NA
clone size: NA
V gene: TRBV18
CDR3 DNA: TGTGCCAGCTCACGGGAGCAGGGCGCTGAAGCTTTCTTT
CDR3 protein: CASSREQGAEAFF